These T cell receptor beta chains were read from a single sample in a study of blood T cell repertoires in COVID-19. Produced via immunoSEQ multiplex PCR; TCRdb's table is partial and in-frame only. In the table there are 45,000 to 55,000 clones, about 90% of which are singletons. Sequencing used peripheral blood. The receptors come from a human donor in a cohort sampled during active COVID-19. Both conserved end residues are part of each CDR3. A D gene is named only where the DNA matches it firmly. The size entry is marked missing in some rows and otherwise reads once, few, many or a size class.

clone size: NA; V gene: TRBV24-1; D gene: TRBD2; J gene: TRBJ2-3; CDR3 DNA: TGTGCCACCAGTGAATCAGCGGGGACCACAGATACGCAGTATTTT; CDR3 protein: CATSESAGTTDTQYF
clone size: NA; V gene: TRBV19; D gene: TRBD1; J gene: TRBJ1-1; CDR3 DNA: TGTGCCAGTAGTATTAGTGACAGGGGATTGAAGAACACTGAAGCTTTCTTT; CDR3 protein: CASSISDRGLKNTEAFF
clone size: NA; V gene: TRBV7-9; D gene: TRBD2; J gene: TRBJ2-5; CDR3 DNA: TGTGCCAGCAGCTCCATGGGGACTAACCAAGAGACCCAGTACTTC; CDR3 protein: CASSSMGTNQETQYF
clone size: once; V gene: TRBV2; D gene: TRBD1; J gene: TRBJ2-2; CDR3 DNA: TGTGCCAGCTGGGACAGTAACACCGGGGAGCTGTTTTTT; CDR3 protein: CASWDSNTGELFF
clone size: large; V gene: TRBV4-2; D gene: NA; J gene: TRBJ1-3; CDR3 DNA: TGTGCCAGCAGCCAGGGACACTCTGGAAACACCATATATTTT; CDR3 protein: CASSQGHSGNTIYF
clone size: NA; V gene: TRBV6-5; D gene: TRBD2; J gene: TRBJ2-5; CDR3 DNA: TGTGCCAGCCGTCTCGGGAGGAGACAAGAGACCCAGTACTTC; CDR3 protein: CASRLGRRQETQYF
clone size: few; V gene: TRBV27; D gene: TRBD1; J gene: TRBJ1-1; CDR3 DNA: TGTGCCAGCAACTTACAGGGGCGAATAAACACTGAAGCTTTCTTT; CDR3 protein: CASNLQGRINTEAFF
clone size: NA; V gene: TRBV15; D gene: TRBD1; J gene: TRBJ1-6; CDR3 DNA: TGTGCCACCAGCAGAACGACAGGGGAATATTCACCCCTCCACTTT; CDR3 protein: CATSRTTGEYSPLHF
clone size: once; V gene: TRBV5-1; D gene: NA; J gene: TRBJ2-3; CDR3 DNA: TGCGCCAGCAGCTTGGACAGGGTGGGAGATACGCAGTATTTT; CDR3 protein: CASSLDRVGDTQYF
clone size: once; V gene: TRBV28; D gene: TRBD1; J gene: TRBJ2-6; CDR3 DNA: TGTGCCAGCGAGACAGGGGGCGCAGGTGGGGCCAACGTCCTGACTTTC; CDR3 protein: CASETGGAGGANVLTF
clone size: NA; V gene: TRBV6-6; D gene: NA; J gene: TRBJ1-1; CDR3 DNA: TGTGCCAGCAGTTATCCGACAGCAATGAACACTGAAGCTTTCTTT; CDR3 protein: CASSYPTAMNTEAFF
clone size: NA; V gene: TRBV6-5; D gene: NA; J gene: TRBJ2-3; CDR3 DNA: TGTGCCAGTGAGGGTAGGAACTCCCCAGATACGCAGTATTTT; CDR3 protein: CASEGRNSPDTQYF
clone size: few; V gene: TRBV7-2; D gene: TRBD1; J gene: TRBJ2-1; CDR3 DNA: TGTGCCAGCAGCCTACAGGGGAGCTCCTACAATGAGCAGTTCTTC; CDR3 protein: CASSLQGSSYNEQFF
clone size: NA; V gene: TRBV12-5; D gene: NA; J gene: TRBJ2-5; CDR3 DNA: TGTGCTAGTGGTTTGGACAGACAAGAGACCCAGTACTTC; CDR3 protein: CASGLDRQETQYF
clone size: NA; V gene: TRBV7-9; D gene: TRBD2; J gene: TRBJ2-5; CDR3 DNA: TGTGCCAGCAGCCCCAGACTAGCGGGAGGGCCGGGTGAGACCCAGTACTTC; CDR3 protein: CASSPRLAGGPGETQYF
clone size: NA; V gene: TRBV11-2; D gene: NA; J gene: TRBJ2-1; CDR3 DNA: TGTGCCAGCAGCTTAGGTCGATACCGGGACACGGCTTGGAATGAGCAGTTCTTC; CDR3 protein: CASSLGRYRDTAWNEQFF